The TCR beta chain described here comes from a study of shared T cell receptors in the human thymus (dated by TCRdb to 2020 to 2022). For the study in its entirety: The study examined how the human thymus generates shared, self-reactive T-cell receptor alpha chains.

Measured from the cysteine to the phenylalanine, the CDR3 is 14 residues long. The CDR3 DNA has 42 bases and is translated from base 1. The germline V gene provides CDR1 SGHTS and CDR2 YDEGEE. The germline ends are 8 bases apart after V is trimmed by 0 bases and J by 1 base. To prepare the library, the immunoSEQ multiplex PCR assay was applied. The clones in this table, taken by TCRdb from immuneACCESS, are in-frame only. Not every clone is retained; where verified, under half of the shortfall comes from an unresolved V gene, and the cause of the rest is unknown. Recorded for this sample are fewer than 700,000 clones; roughly 90% of them occurred a single time. The top ten hold roughly 0.0097% of the sample. This clone was observed a few times. The clone's antigen remains unknown. No much larger clonotype is one base removed from it; base qualities were not supplied. These records were also assigned to another study, of human thymus T cells. As the second publication notes: Immunologically healthy infants undergoing open corrective cardiac surgery for congenital heart defects in Finland were used as donors. Thymus tissue was obtained as surgical resects removed during corrective cardiac surgery. V and J gene segment usage appeared biased in both thymic and peripheral blood repertoires. The related research reported highly overlapping thymic TCR repertoires among unrelated individuals. The study characterized TCR alpha and beta repertoires from fewer than 10 infant thymus samples and a few related peripheral blood samples. The cohort included over five male and two female infants, with donor ages spanning 7 to 244 days. After being mechanically released from the tissue, thymocytes were kept at -70 degrees C in pellets of about 8.5-32 million cells. A QIAsymphony instrument was used to extract genomic DNA from frozen cell pellets. The immunoSEQ multiplex PCR assay was used to amplify the TCRB and TCRAD loci from a standardized quantity of quality-controlled genomic DNA. Amplicons spanned the V(D)J region at a length sufficient to cover the CDR3 and identify V and J genes. Through the commercial immunoSEQ service, the amplicons were sequenced on an Illumina platform. Corrections for primer bias and sequencing errors followed previously described methods, while TCRAD and TCRB definitions were based on the IMGT database. The repertoires were analysed using immunoSEQ Analyzer 3.0 and VDJTools for basic statistics, V/J segment usage, diversity estimates, rarefaction and pairwise overlap. To estimate diversity, the Chao1, ChaoE, Efron-Thisted, Shannon and inverse Simpson indices were applied, and diversity was also estimated on datasets down-sampled to the smallest sample. Repertoire overlap used strict matching of CDR3 nucleotide sequence, V gene and J gene, with Jaccard-based multidimensional scaling clustering. On average, thymus samples yielded roughly 770,000 unique TCRB clonotypes, whereas blood samples yielded about 80,000.

Sample: thymocytes. The TCR was taken from a boy younger than two with a congenital heart defect. Donor details come from another sample of the same person, matched by shared clones. The V and J segments used are TRBV5-8 and TRBJ2-7, with the D gene call left open. The CDR3 in this case is CASSLVSRSYEQYF. The DNA sequence reads TGTGCCAGCAGCTTGGTTTCCAGGTCCTACGAGCAGTACTTC.